Listed here is a single TCR beta chain. The target of this receptor is not known. Base-call qualities are not available, and no considerably larger clone is one nucleotide away. The source of the sample is a study of blood T cell repertoires in COVID-19 (dated by TCRdb to the early 2020s). A note on the overall study: The collaborator samples originated in the United States, Italy and Spain and spanned the acute and convalescent phases of COVID-19. The samples were drawn from two sources: the first 160 participants of the ongoing ImmuneRACE study, and about 1,300 subjects contributed by 6 global collaborators. The sample metadata nearly always contained a de-identified subject ID, COVID-19 status, age in years and sex. The prospective study material was composed of cDNA or gDNA derived from T cells, B-cell-depleted T cells, or PBMCs. The repertoires were made available in a free public database intended to serve as a resource for research on the immune response to SARS-CoV-2. Where available, HLA class I and class II types were taken from metadata supplied by the sample provider and were not determined by assay-based typing. Subjects who had been exposed to COVID-19, were actively infected with it, or had recovered from it provided the deeply sampled blood TCRbeta repertoires that made up the dataset.

TCRbeta CDR3 regions were amplified from genomic DNA by means of the immunoSEQ Assay, a bias-controlled multiplex PCR. Concerning the study's data processing: The number of nucleated cells in each sample was estimated by amplification of reference gene primers within the assay. To quantify the absolute abundance of each unique TCRbeta CDR3 rearrangement, sequence reads were collapsed and filtered. Productive Simpson clonality was computed per sample as the square root of Simpson's diversity index over productive rearrangements. Sourced from immuneACCESS, this table was stored by TCRdb with only in-frame sequences that have V and J called. A share of the clones is absent; for the studies checked, an unresolved V gene accounts for under half, and the remainder has no known explanation. That table supplies the V and J calls and clone size; D and trimming were determined from the DNA. This sample holds tens of thousands of clones; roughly 88% were observed only once. The ten biggest clones cover approximately 4.3% of the sample.

General study outcomes and caveats: The amount of clinical and demographic metadata varied by source and participant and was provided uncurated.

Here V drops 4 bases and J drops 4 bases, and the junction holds 8 bases not matched to any gene. CDR1 and CDR2 (SGHNT, YYREEE) derive from the germline V gene (reference sequence). There are 16 amino acids in the CDR3, from cysteine to phenylalanine inclusive. The CDR3 DNA has 48 bases and is translated from base 1. Whole blood was collected in K2EDTA tubes by collaborating institutions according to the institutions' own protocols. For TCRbeta analysis, collaborators shipped samples in one of three forms: frozen whole blood, isolated PBMCs, or DNA extracted from either of those sample types. The rearrangement combines TRBV5-4 with TRBJ2-1, with 10 middle bases fitting TRBD2. The clonotype comes from a man aged 55 to 70 with acute or convalescent COVID-19. The sequenced sample consisted of peripheral blood. CDR3 loop: CASSLGGAGGYNEQFF. The DNA reads as follows: TGTGCCAGCAGCCTGGGGGGAGCGGGAGGGTACAATGAGCAGTTCTTC. With the portions outside the CDR3 filled from the reference TRBV5-4 and TRBJ2-1 genes, the complete variable region becomes ETGVTQSPTHLIKTRGQQVTLRCSSQSGHNTVSWYQQALGQGPQFIFQYYREEENGRGNFPPRFSGLQFPNYSSELNVNALELDDSALYLCASSLGGAGGYNEQFFGPGTRLTVL.